This T cell receptor beta chain derives from a study of neurological immune-mediated disorders. The junction had 24 bases not matched to a gene; V was cut back by 8 bases and J by 5 bases. The CDR3 covers 19 residues. This clonotype showed up many times. By 5'RACE with 10-nucleotide random UMIs, the cDNA was made. In every sequencing run, more than 200 million TCR-beta sequences were generated from 15-18 subjects. MiXCR, run by TCRdb on the 5' RACE reads, gives a single entry per CDR3 protein. In the table there are approximately 48,000 distinct CDR3 sequences, over 15% of which are singletons. V is TRBV12-3 or TRBV12-4 and J is TRBJ2-1; 7 nucleotides align to TRBD2. Sequencing used PBMCs. The clonotype was recovered from a man in his 60s in good health. This CDR3 is CASDLDGAGVPGAHNEQFF. For the CDR3, the DNA is TGTGCCAGCGATCTTGATGGGGCGGGAGTCCCCGGGGCACACAATGAGCAGTTCTTC.